The rows below give T cell receptor beta chains drawn from one sample of a study of spatial heterogeneity in lung cancer. Each CDR3 protein is one row after TCRdb ran MiXCR on the 5' RACE reads. The sample lists 2,200 or so distinct CDR3 sequences; 2.5% to 3.5% were seen once. The specimen comprised lung tumor tissue, sampled at surgery. Receptors originate from a female donor with early-stage non-small cell lung cancer. CDR3s include the opening cysteine and the closing phenylalanine or tryptophan. Fields, in order: clone size, D gene, V gene, J gene, CDR3 protein, CDR3 DNA. A D gene is named only where the DNA matches it firmly. The size entry gives once, few, many or a size class.

size: medium-sized
D: -
V: TRBV18
J: TRBJ2-7
CDR3: CASSPQGPGNGYEQYF
DNA: TGTGCCAGCTCACCTCAGGGACCAGGGAATGGCTACGAGCAGTACTTC

size: medium-sized
D: TRBD1
V: TRBV7-7
J: TRBJ2-5
CDR3: CASSTLGQGGQETQYF
DNA: TGTGCCAGCAGCACACTCGGACAGGGCGGACAAGAGACCCAGTACTTC

size: medium-sized
D: -
V: TRBV7-2
J: TRBJ1-2
CDR3: CASSLGPLGFTF
DNA: TGTGCCAGCAGCTTAGGGCCCCTCGGTTTCACCTTC

size: medium-sized
D: -
V: TRBV7-2
J: TRBJ1-4
CDR3: CASSSTGTRNEKLFF
DNA: TGTGCCAGCAGCTCCACCGGGACACGTAATGAAAAACTGTTTTTT

size: large
D: -
V: TRBV7-6
J: TRBJ1-2
CDR3: CASSLVQGSKRGYTF
DNA: TGTGCCAGCAGCTTAGTTCAGGGGAGTAAGCGGGGCTACACCTTC

size: medium-sized
D: -
V: TRBV28
J: TRBJ1-5
CDR3: CASSLWTAGDNQPQHF
DNA: TGTGCCAGCAGTTTATGGACGGCGGGCGACAATCAGCCCCAGCATTTT

size: medium-sized
D: TRBD1
V: TRBV6-2/TRBV6-3
J: TRBJ1-1
CDR3: CASSPRYRGTISNTEAFF
DNA: TGTGCCAGCAGCCCACGCTACAGGGGAACCATTTCGAACACTGAAGCTTTCTTT

size: many
D: -
V: TRBV20-1
J: TRBJ1-3
CDR3: CSALIGSGNTIYF
DNA: TGCAGTGCTCTGATAGGGAGTGGAAACACCATATATTTT

size: medium-sized
D: -
V: TRBV12-3/TRBV12-4
J: TRBJ2-5
CDR3: CASSRGRVETQYF
DNA: TGTGCCAGTTCACGGGGCAGGGTTGAGACCCAGTACTTC

size: medium-sized
D: TRBD2
V: TRBV7-8
J: TRBJ2-2
CDR3: CASSFSSGGARGELFF
DNA: TGTGCCAGCAGCTTCTCTAGCGGGGGGGCTCGCGGGGAGCTGTTTTTT

size: medium-sized
D: -
V: TRBV5-1
J: TRBJ2-5
CDR3: CASSQGGETQYF
DNA: TGCGCCAGCAGCCAAGGGGGGGAGACCCAGTACTTC

size: many
D: TRBD1
V: TRBV7-2
J: TRBJ2-3
CDR3: CASSLGQGARDTQYF
DNA: TGTGCCAGCAGCTTGGGACAGGGGGCGCGAGATACGCAGTATTTT

size: medium-sized
D: -
V: TRBV23-1
J: TRBJ2-3
CDR3: CASSQSRRGPLSTDTQYF
DNA: TGCGCCAGCAGTCAATCGAGGCGGGGACCCCTAAGCACAGATACGCAGTATTTT

size: medium-sized
D: -
V: TRBV7-8
J: TRBJ2-1
CDR3: CASSLLAGDKNEQFF
DNA: TGTGCCAGCAGCCTTCTGGCGGGGGACAAAAATGAGCAGTTCTTC

size: large
D: -
V: TRBV2
J: TRBJ1-2
CDR3: CASSEERKRYGYTF
DNA: TGTGCCAGCAGTGAGGAGAGAAAGAGATATGGCTACACCTTC

size: medium-sized
D: -
V: TRBV7-2
J: TRBJ2-1
CDR3: CASSLVELRSGNEQFF
DNA: TGTGCCAGCAGCTTAGTAGAGCTAAGGAGCGGCAATGAGCAGTTCTTC